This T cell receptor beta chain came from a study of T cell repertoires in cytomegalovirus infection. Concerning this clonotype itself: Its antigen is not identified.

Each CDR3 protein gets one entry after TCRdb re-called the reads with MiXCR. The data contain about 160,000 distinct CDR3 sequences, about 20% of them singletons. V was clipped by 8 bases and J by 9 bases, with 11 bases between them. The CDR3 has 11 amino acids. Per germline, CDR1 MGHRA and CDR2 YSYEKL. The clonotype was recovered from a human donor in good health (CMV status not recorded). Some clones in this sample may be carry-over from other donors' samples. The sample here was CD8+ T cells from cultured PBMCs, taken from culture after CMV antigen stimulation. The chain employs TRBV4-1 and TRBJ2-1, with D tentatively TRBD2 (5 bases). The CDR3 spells CASFGGGEQFF. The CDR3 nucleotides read TGCGCCAGCTTCGGAGGAGGTGAGCAGTTCTTC.